This T cell receptor (beta chain) was identified during a study of shared clonotypes between healthy human individuals. Using immunoSEQ multiplex PCR, the repertoire was profiled, and TCRdb retains in-frame clones only, with some absent. The table shows 1,500,000 or so clones, with roughly 96% occurring only once. Per germline, CDR1 MNHEY and CDR2 SMNVEV (reference sequence). V lost 2 bases to trimming and J lost 2 bases, with 15 bases between them. The length of the CDR3 is 16 residues. This chain connects TRBV27 to TRBJ2-5; D is perhaps TRBD1 or TRBD2 (5 bases each). The sequence was collected from a man aged 30 to 39 in good health. Sequencing used naive CD4+ T cells sorted from blood. Subset reported: CD45RA+ positively selected. This CDR3 is CASSLTGLARQETQYF. CDR3 coding DNA: TGTGCCAGCAGTTTAACGGGGCTAGCCCGACAAGAGACCCAGTACTTC.